These 17 T cell receptor beta chains came from one sample sequenced in a study of OX40 agonist ivuxolimab in advanced cancers. Measured with immunoSEQ multiplex PCR; TCRdb has only the in-frame clones, and not every one. The top ten hold around 13% of the sample, which has 50,000 to 60,000 clones, 86% seen once. The specimen comprised CD4+ or CD8+ T cells sorted from blood, sampled in a trial of the OX40 agonist ivuxolimab. The receptors stem from an adult with an advanced solid tumor such as melanoma, head and neck, liver or kidney cancer.

The chain uses TRBV27 and TRBJ1-2, with D unresolved. The CDR3 sequence is 13 residues long. V lost 2 bases and J 5 bases, leaving 9 bases between the germline ends. The germline V gene encodes CDR1 MNHEY and CDR2 SMNVEV (reference sequence). The CDR3 bases are TGTGCCAGCAGTTTAACCCCGTTATATGGCTACACCTTC. Its translation: CASSLTPLYGYTF.

This rearrangement joins TRBV7-9 to TRBJ1-4; D is uncertain. Germline CDR1 is SEHNR and CDR2 is FQNEAQ (reference sequence). Trimming shortened V by 4 bases and J by 5 bases, and 11 bases separated the two germline ends. This CDR3 has 14 residues. The DNA for the CDR3 is TGTGCCAGCAGCTCGGGGAACGGGAATGAAAAACTGTTTTTT. Residues: CASSSGNGNEKLFF.

The genes are TRBV2 and TRBJ1-2; no clear D. Trimming cost V 7 bases and J 3 bases, with 21 bases left between them. CDR1 and CDR2 from the germline V gene are SNHLY and FYNNEI. The CDR3 consists of 16 residues. This CDR3 is CASTSGGVASDYGYTF. DNA of the CDR3: TGTGCCAGCACCTCGGGTGGGGTAGCGTCGGACTATGGCTACACCTTC.

This clone appeared a single time. The V gene is TRBV4-2, the J gene TRBJ2-1, with D possibly being TRBD2 (6 bases). Trimming pared 2 bases from V and 8 bases from J, leaving 7 bases between. Germline CDR1 reads LGHNA; CDR2 reads YNFKEQ. The CDR3 is made up of 12 amino acids. The CDR3 nucleotides are TGTGCCAGCAGCCAATTAGCGGATGAGCAGTTCTTC. It is translated as CASSQLADEQFF.

This chain connects TRBV11-3 to TRBJ2-1, with TRBD2 matching over 14 bases. Germline V gene lookup returns CDR1 SGHNT and CDR2 YENEEA. This CDR3 is 15 amino acids long. J lost 8 bases, V lost 4 bases, and 4 bases had no gene match. CDR3 sequence reads: CASSSGTSGSDEQFF. The CDR3 DNA reads TGTGCCAGCAGCTCCGGGACTAGCGGGAGTGATGAGCAGTTCTTC.

This chain links TRBV4-1 with TRBJ2-7; TRBD2 agrees at 7 bases. The CDR3 is 14 residues long. CDR1 MGHRA and CDR2 YSYEKL come from the germline V gene. After removal of 4 bases from V and 0 bases from J, the junction contained 3 bases not matched to a gene. The CDR3: CASSPWTSSYEQYF. The CDR3 DNA reads as TGCGCCAGCAGCCCGTGGACTAGCTCCTACGAGCAGTACTTC.

The chain is built from TRBV4-1 and TRBJ2-7; 8 nucleotides align to TRBD1. Germline V gives CDR1 MGHRA, CDR2 YSYEKL. Losses at the gene ends were 1 base for V and 2 bases for J; bases not matched to a gene: 10. This CDR3 is built from 17 residues. CDR3: CASSQAWTPGQAYEQYF. DNA of the CDR3: TGCGCCAGCAGCCAAGCGTGGACCCCGGGACAGGCCTACGAGCAGTACTTC.

The chain recombines TRBV30 with TRBJ2-2, with 8 bases matching TRBD1. V was pared by 0 bases and J by 7 bases, with 7 bases of the junction left unmatched. This CDR3 spans 15 amino acids. From germline, CDR1 is GTSNPN and CDR2 SVGIG (reference sequence). The CDR3 spells CAWSVLTGVVGELFF. The CDR3 DNA follows: TGTGCCTGGAGTGTACTGACAGGGGTGGTCGGGGAGCTGTTTTTT.

The rearrangement uses TRBV6-5 and TRBJ2-3, with 8 bases matching TRBD1. The germline gives CDR1 MNHEY, CDR2 SVGAGI. The CDR3 runs 15 residues. With V trimmed by 7 bases and J by 3 bases, 9 bases remained unmatched. The CDR3 bases are TGTGCCAGCAACAACAGGGGGGCGGGTACAGATACGCAGTATTTT. This sequence encodes CASNNRGAGTDTQYF.

This clone appeared a few times. The J gene is TRBJ1-5, the V gene TRBV28; D is unresolved. The CDR3 has 15 amino acids. Trimming pared 6 bases from V and 6 bases from J, leaving 18 bases between. Germline V gene lookup returns CDR1 MDHEN and CDR2 SYDVKM. This chain's CDR3 is CASSPGWGGVQPQHF. The CDR3 DNA sequence: TGTGCCAGCAGCCCCGGGTGGGGAGGTGTTCAGCCCCAGCATTTT.

Details on this clone: Compared with germline, one end of the junction differs, possibly owing to a read error. This sequence joins TRBV5-3 and TRBJ2-5, with D unclear. The end of the DNA aligns better with TRBJ2-7, so the J call may be wrong. TRBV5-3 is placed among ORFs of uncertain function. The CDR3 is 12 amino acids. The CDR3 region is CASSLSSYEQYF. The CDR3 nucleotides read TGTGCCAGCAGCTTGTCCTCGTACGAGCAGTACTTC.

This clone was found once. The rearrangement uses TRBV5-1 and TRBJ2-7; D is perhaps TRBD1 (6 bases). The CDR3 consists of 16 residues. Trimming removed 2 bases at V and 2 bases at J, with 17 bases between. Germline CDR1 is SGHRS and CDR2 is YFSETQ. The CDR3 nucleotides are TGCGCCAGCAGCTTCTCTAGGGACATACCGACCTACGAGCAGTACTTC. Its translation is CASSFSRDIPTYEQYF.

This chain links TRBV5-4 with TRBJ2-3; 11 bases agree with TRBD2. Germline assignment: CDR1 SGHNT and CDR2 YYREEE (reference sequence). Trimming cost V 4 bases and J 5 bases; bases outside gene matches: 12. This CDR3 comprises 17 residues. The CDR3 bases are TGTGCCAGCAGCATACCCTTGACTAGCGGGAAAGGAGATACGCAGTATTTT. Its protein product is CASSIPLTSGKGDTQYF.

The genes are TRBV2 and TRBJ2-6; D is unclear. The CDR3 has 15 residues. V was shortened by 8 bases and J by 2 bases, with 13 bases between the two germline ends. Germline values: CDR1 SNHLY, CDR2 FYNNEI. The CDR3 reads CASPTRHAGANVLTF. CDR3 coding DNA: TGTGCCAGCCCCACCCGGCATGCTGGGGCCAACGTCCTGACTTTC.

J is TRBJ2-4 and V is TRBV19; D is ambiguous. The V gene lost 4 bases and the J gene lost 4 bases, with 14 bases spanning the gap. From germline, CDR1 is LNHDA and CDR2 SQIVND (reference sequence). The CDR3 length is 15 residues. DNA for the CDR3: TGTGCCAGTAGTACCCATGTTGGGGATAAAAACATTCAGTACTTC. Residues: CASSTHVGDKNIQYF.

The gene calls are TRBV5-1 and TRBJ1-1, with 9 bases matching TRBD1. CDR1 SGHRS and CDR2 YFSETQ come from the germline V gene. This CDR3 is built from 16 residues. The trim removed 4 bases at V and 1 base at J, leaving 8 bases unmatched. The CDR3 nucleotides are TGCGCCAGCAGCCCCGCCGGGACAGGGAAGAACACTGAAGCTTTCTTT. Translation: CASSPAGTGKNTEAFF.

The chain combines TRBV10-3 with TRBJ2-7; the match to TRBD1 covers 7 bases. The CDR3 sequence is 14 residues long. Germline CDR1 and CDR2: ENHRY and SYGVKD. V was clipped by 8 bases and J by 1 base; unmatched bases: 8. DNA of the CDR3: TGTGCCATCCACTCTGGGGGACAGTCCTACGAGCAGTACTTC. Translation: CAIHSGGQSYEQYF.